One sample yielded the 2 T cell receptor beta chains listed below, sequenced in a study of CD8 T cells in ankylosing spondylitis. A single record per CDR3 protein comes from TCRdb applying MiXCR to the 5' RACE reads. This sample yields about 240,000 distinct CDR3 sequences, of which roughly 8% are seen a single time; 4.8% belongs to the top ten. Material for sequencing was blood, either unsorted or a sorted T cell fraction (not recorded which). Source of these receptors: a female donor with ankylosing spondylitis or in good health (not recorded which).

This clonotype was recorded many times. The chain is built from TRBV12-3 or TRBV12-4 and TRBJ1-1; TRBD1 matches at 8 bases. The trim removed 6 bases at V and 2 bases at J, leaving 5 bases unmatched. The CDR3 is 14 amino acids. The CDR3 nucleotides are TGTGCCAGCAGGAGGGGACAGGCTAACACTGAAGCTTTCTTT. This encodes CASRRGQANTEAFF.

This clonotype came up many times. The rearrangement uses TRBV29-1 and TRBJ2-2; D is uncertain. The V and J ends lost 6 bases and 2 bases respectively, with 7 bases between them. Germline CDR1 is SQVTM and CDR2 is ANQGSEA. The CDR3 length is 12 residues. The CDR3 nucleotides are TGCAGCGTGGGCAGTAACACCGGGGAGCTGTTTTTT. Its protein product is CSVGSNTGELFF.